This TCR beta chain was identified during a study of T cell repertoires in cytomegalovirus infection. Study background: Recently identified HLA-C-restricted and well-studied HLA-B-restricted CMV epitopes were used. Public TCR beta signature analysis indicated the presence of both CMV infection and matching HLA type.

Study-level results: Dominating the ex vivo response were HLA-C-restricted CMV-specific TCR beta clonotypes. Using cumulative public TCR beta family frequency, the authors identified those who carried CMV together with the relevant HLA.

Via MiXCR, TCRdb re-called the reads, giving one row per CDR3 protein. This sample yields about 500,000 distinct CDR3 sequences, of which roughly a third are seen a single time; roughly a sixth belongs to the top ten. Germline CDR1 reads WSHSY; CDR2 reads SAAADI. The V segment lost 5 bases and the J segment 3 bases; nucleotides outside the gene matches: 7. CDR3 length equals 17 residues. On this clonotype: Antigen unknown.

Sequencing used cultured PBMCs, obtained from culture after CMV antigen stimulation. The chain couples TRBV10-2 to TRBJ2-3; 14 bases line up with TRBD2. The sequence was collected from a human donor in good health (CMV status not recorded). Some clones in this sample may be carry-over from other donors' samples. CDR3: CASSTGTSGRGTDTQYF. CDR3 in DNA: TGCGCCAGCAGTACCGGGACTAGCGGGAGAGGAACAGATACGCAGTATTTT.